Below are 4 T cell receptor beta chains sequenced from a single sample in a study of blood T cell repertoires in COVID-19. Sequenced by immunoSEQ multiplex PCR; TCRdb stores in-frame clones only, minus some. The table shows 200,000 to 300,000 clones, with over 75% occurring only once. Sequenced: peripheral blood. The receptors derive from a human donor in a cohort sampled during active COVID-19.

V gene TRBV20-1 combines with J gene TRBJ1-5, with 9 bases matching TRBD1. CDR1 is DFQATT, CDR2 SNEGSKA, per germline (reference sequence). The CDR3 is 13 amino acids. The V segment lost 3 bases and the J segment 6 bases; nucleotides outside the gene matches: 3. The CDR3 here is CSASTGGTQPQHF. In DNA, the CDR3 is TGCAGTGCTAGTACAGGGGGCACTCAGCCCCAGCATTTT.

The J gene is TRBJ1-5, the V gene TRBV5-5; 12 nucleotides agree with TRBD1. Trimming removed 1 base from V and 3 bases from J; junction bases left unmatched: 5. The germline gives CDR1 SGHKS, CDR2 YYEKEE (reference sequence). The CDR3 loop spans 17 amino acids. CDR3 in amino acids: CASSLMGQGANNQPQHF. The CDR3 coding sequence is TGTGCCAGCAGCTTGATGGGACAGGGGGCTAACAATCAGCCCCAGCATTTT.

The V and J genes are TRBV5-1 and TRBJ2-2, with 8 bases lining up with TRBD2. Trimming took 2 bases from V and 4 from J; bases not matched to a gene: 7. CDR1 and CDR2 from the germline V gene are SGHRS and YFSETQ. CDR3 size: 16 residues. The CDR3 DNA reads TGCGCCAGCAGCTTACCGGTACTAGCGGCCACCGGGGAGCTGTTTTTT. Translated, it gives CASSLPVLAATGELFF.

This chain links TRBV28 with TRBJ1-1, with a weak D call TRBD1 (6 bases). V lost 7 bases to trimming and J lost 10 bases, with 16 bases between them. The germline CDR1 and CDR2 sequences are MDHEN and SYDVKM. The CDR3 contains 12 residues. The DNA of the CDR3 is TGTGCCAGCAAAAAACAGGGTCGAGGAGCTTTCTTT. It yields the protein CASKKQGRGAFF.